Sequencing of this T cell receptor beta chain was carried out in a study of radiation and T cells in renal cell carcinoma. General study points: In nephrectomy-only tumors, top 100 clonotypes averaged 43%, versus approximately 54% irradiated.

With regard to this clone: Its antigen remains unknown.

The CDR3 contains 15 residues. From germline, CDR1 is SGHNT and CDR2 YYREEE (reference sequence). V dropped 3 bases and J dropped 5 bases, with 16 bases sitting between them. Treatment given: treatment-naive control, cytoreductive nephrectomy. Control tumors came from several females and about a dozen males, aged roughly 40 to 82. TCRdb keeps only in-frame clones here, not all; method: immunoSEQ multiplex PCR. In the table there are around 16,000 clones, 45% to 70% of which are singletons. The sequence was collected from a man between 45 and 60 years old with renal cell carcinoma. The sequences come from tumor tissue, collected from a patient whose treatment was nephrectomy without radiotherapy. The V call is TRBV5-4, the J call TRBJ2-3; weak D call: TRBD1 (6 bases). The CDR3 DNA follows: TGTGCCAGCAGCTCCCCAGGGGCCTCTGGAGATACGCAGTATTTT. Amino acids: CASSSPGASGDTQYF. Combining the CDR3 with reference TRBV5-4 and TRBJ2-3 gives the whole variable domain ETGVTQSPTHLIKTRGQQVTLRCSSQSGHNTVSWYQQALGQGPQFIFQYYREEENGRGNFPPRFSGLQFPNYSSELNVNALELDDSALYLCASSSPGASGDTQYFGPGTRLTVL.